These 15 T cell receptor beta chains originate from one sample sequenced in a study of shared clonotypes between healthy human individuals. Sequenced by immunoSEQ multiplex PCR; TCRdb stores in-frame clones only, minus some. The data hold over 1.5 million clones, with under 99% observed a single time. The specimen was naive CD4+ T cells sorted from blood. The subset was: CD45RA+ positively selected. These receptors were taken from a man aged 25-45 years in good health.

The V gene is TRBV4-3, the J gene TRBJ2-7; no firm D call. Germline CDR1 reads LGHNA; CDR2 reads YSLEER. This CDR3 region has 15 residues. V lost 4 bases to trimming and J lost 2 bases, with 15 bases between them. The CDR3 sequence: CASSRQAGATYEQYF. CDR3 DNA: TGCGCCAGCAGCCGCCAGGCCGGAGCCACCTACGAGCAGTACTTC.

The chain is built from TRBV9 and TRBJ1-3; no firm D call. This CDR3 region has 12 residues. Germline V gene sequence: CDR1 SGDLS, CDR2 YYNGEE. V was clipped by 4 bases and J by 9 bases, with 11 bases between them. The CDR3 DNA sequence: TGTGCCAGCAGCCCCTTTGGCTCCACCATATATTTT. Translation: CASSPFGSTIYF.

This CDR3 is CASSSTGRSSQYF. CDR3 sequence (DNA): TGTGCCAGCAGTTCGACAGGGAGGAGTTCCCAGTACTTC. The rearrangement joins TRBV27 to TRBJ2-5; the D gene is possibly TRBD1 (7 bases). The germline V gene encodes CDR1 MNHEY and CDR2 SMNVEV (reference sequence). V was shortened by 4 bases and J by 9 bases, with 15 bases between the two germline ends. The length of the CDR3 is 13 residues.

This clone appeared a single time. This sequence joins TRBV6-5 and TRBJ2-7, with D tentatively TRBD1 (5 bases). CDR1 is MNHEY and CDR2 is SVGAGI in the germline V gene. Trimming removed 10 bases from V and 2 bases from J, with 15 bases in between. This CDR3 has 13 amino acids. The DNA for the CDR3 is TGTGCCACCGTGAGGACACAACCCTACGAGCAGTACTTC. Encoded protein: CATVRTQPYEQYF.

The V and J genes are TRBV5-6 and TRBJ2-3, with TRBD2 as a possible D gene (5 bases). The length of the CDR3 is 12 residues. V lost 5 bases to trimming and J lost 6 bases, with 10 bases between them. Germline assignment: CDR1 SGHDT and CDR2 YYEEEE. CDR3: CASRDERDTQYF. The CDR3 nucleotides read TGTGCCAGCAGAGACGAGCGGGATACGCAGTATTTT.

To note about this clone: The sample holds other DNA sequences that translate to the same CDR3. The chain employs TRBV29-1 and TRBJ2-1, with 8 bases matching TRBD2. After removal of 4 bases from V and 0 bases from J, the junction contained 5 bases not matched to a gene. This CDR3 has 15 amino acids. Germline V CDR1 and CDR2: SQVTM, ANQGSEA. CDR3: CSVVLLAGSYNEQFF. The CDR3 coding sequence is TGCAGCGTTGTGCTTCTAGCGGGCTCCTACAATGAGCAGTTCTTC.

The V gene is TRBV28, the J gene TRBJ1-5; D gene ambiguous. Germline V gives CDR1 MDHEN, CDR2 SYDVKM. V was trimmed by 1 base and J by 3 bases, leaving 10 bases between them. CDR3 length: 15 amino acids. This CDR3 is CASSLFRGINQPQHF. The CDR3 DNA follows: TGTGCCAGCAGTTTATTCCGCGGGATCAATCAGCCCCAGCATTTT.

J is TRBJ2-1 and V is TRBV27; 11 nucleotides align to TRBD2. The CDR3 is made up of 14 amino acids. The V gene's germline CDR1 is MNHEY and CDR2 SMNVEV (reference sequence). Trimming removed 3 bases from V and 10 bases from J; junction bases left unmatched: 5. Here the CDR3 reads CASSLGRLAGEQFF. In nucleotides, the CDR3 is TGTGCCAGCAGTTTGGGCCGACTAGCGGGAGAGCAGTTCTTC.

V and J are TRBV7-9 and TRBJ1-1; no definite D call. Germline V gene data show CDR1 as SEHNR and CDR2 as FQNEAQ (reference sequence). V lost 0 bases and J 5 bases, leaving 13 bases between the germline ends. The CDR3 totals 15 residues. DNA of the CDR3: TGTGCCAGCAGCTTAGCGCGTGAAGGGCTGACTGAAGCTTTCTTT. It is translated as CASSLAREGLTEAFF.

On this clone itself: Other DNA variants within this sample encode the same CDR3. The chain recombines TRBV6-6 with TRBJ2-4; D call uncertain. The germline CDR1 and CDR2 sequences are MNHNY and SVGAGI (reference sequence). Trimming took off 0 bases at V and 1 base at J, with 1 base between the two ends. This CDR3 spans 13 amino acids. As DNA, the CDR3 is TGTGCCAGCAGTTACTCGGCCAAAAACATTCAGTACTTC. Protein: CASSYSAKNIQYF.

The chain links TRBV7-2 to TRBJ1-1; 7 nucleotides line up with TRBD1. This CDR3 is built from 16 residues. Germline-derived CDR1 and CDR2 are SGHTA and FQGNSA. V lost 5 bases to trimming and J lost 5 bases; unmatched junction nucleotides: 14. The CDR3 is CASSPDGTVGGTEAFF. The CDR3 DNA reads TGTGCCAGCAGCCCGGACGGGACAGTCGGGGGGACTGAAGCTTTCTTT.

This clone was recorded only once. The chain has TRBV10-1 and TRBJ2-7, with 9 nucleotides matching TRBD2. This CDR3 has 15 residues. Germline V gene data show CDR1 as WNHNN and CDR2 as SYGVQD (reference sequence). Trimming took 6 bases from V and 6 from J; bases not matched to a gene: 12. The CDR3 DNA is TGCGCCAGCAGCGACAAGACTAGCGGACCCACCGAGCAGTACTTC. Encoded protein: CASSDKTSGPTEQYF.

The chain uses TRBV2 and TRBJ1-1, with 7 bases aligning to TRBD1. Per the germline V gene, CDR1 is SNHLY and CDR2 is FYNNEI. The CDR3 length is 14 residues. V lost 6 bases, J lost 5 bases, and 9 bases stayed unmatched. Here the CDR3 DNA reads TGTGCCAGCAGGGTCCAGGGGGAGGGGACTGAAGCTTTCTTT. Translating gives CASRVQGEGTEAFF. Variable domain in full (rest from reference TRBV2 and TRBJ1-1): EPEVTQTPSHQVTQMGQEVILRCVPISNHLYFYWYRQILGQKVEFLVSFYNNEISEKSEIFDDQFSVERPDGSNFTLKIRSTKLEDSAMYFCASRVQGEGTEAFFGQGTRLTVV.

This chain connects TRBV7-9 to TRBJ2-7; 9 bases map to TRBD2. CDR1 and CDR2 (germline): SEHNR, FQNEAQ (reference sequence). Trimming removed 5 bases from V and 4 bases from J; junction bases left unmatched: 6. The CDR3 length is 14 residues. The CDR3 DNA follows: TGTGCCAGCAGCCGTTCTAGCGGGAAGTACGAGCAGTACTTC. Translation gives CASSRSSGKYEQYF.

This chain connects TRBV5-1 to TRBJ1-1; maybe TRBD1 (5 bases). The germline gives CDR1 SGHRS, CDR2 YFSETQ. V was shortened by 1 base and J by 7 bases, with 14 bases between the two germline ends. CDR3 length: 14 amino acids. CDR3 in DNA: TGCGCCAGCAGCTTGCGGATTACGGGGGTTGAAGCTTTCTTT. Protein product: CASSLRITGVEAFF.